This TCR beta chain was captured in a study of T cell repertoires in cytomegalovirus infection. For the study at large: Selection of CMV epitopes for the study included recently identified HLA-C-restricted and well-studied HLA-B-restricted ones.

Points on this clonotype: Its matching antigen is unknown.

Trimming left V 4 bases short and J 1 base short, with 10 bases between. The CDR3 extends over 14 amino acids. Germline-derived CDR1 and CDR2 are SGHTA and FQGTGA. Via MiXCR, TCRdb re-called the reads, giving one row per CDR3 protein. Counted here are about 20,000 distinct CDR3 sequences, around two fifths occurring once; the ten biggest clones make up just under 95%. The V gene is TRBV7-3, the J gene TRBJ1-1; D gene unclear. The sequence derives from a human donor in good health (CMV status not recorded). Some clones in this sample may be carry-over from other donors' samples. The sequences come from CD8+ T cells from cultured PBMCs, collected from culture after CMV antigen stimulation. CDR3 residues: CASSSSGRNTEAFF. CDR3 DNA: TGTGCCAGCAGCTCCTCCGGGCGGAACACTGAAGCTTTCTTT.